These 20 T cell receptor beta chains were all obtained from the same sample, sequenced in a study of regulatory T cells in long-lasting Graves disease. This sample's time point: persistent/refractory GD, antithyroid drugs over 5 years with positive TRAb. PBMC RNA served as the TCR library source. The authors built TCR beta libraries using iRepertoire HTBI primers and Arm-PCR of CDR3 regions. TCRdb re-analysed the multiplex PCR reads in MiXCR, keeping a single row per CDR3 protein. Seen here are 600,000 to 850,000 distinct CDR3 sequences, around 30% observed once, and the top ten hold roughly 41%. The sequencing used peripheral blood mononuclear cells (PBMCs), collected when the disease was refractory, from a patient treated with antithyroid drugs. The receptors originated from a female donor with Graves disease.

The chain is built from TRBV20-1 and TRBJ1-5, with a possible D match to TRBD1 (6 bases). Per the germline V gene, CDR1 is DFQATT and CDR2 is SNEGSKA (reference sequence). The V gene lost 7 bases and the J gene lost 9 bases, with 25 bases spanning the gap. The CDR3 is made up of 15 amino acids. Written as DNA, the CDR3 is TGCAGTGTACTTGATAACCGGGACACTAGTCGGCCCCAGCATTTT. Translated, it gives CSVLDNRDTSRPQHF.

The chain is built from TRBV20-1 and TRBJ2-7; 9 nucleotides align to TRBD2. The germline V gene encodes CDR1 DFQATT and CDR2 SNEGSKA (reference sequence). The trim removed 0 bases at V and 3 bases at J, leaving 6 bases unmatched. The CDR3 spans 15 residues. This CDR3 reads CSARDVAGANYEQYF. The CDR3 DNA reads TGCAGTGCTAGAGATGTAGCGGGAGCGAACTACGAGCAGTACTTC.

A note on this clonotype: Given the absence of the conserved phenylalanine or tryptophan at the CDR3 end, a read error is likely. The chain has TRBV20-1 and TRBJ1-1; 7 bases are a match to TRBD1. J gave up 10 bases and V 0 bases, and 2 bases lay outside the gene matches. CDR1 is DFQATT and CDR2 is SNEGSKA in the germline V gene (reference sequence). This CDR3 contains 11 residues. The CDR3 DNA sequence: TGCAGTGCTAGAGATAACAGGGGAGCTTTCCTT. As protein: CSARDNRGAFL.

This clonotype was counted only a few times. The chain uses TRBV30 and TRBJ2-5; 7 bases line up with TRBD2. Losses at the gene ends were 2 bases for V and 4 bases for J; bases not matched to a gene: 10. From germline, CDR1 is GTSNPN and CDR2 SVGIG (reference sequence). CDR3 length: 15 residues. The CDR3: CAWSPLLGEGETQYF. CDR3 in DNA: TGTGCCTGGAGTCCCTTGCTAGGGGAGGGAGAGACCCAGTACTTC.

This clonotype occurred a few times. The genes are TRBV10-3 and TRBJ2-7, with D hard to call. The V end lost 8 bases, the J end lost 7 bases, and 15 bases lay between the germline ends. The CDR3 runs 12 residues. Germline loops: CDR1 ENHRY, CDR2 SYGVKD. CDR3 loop: CAIQESFGEQYF. CDR3 nucleotide sequence: TGTGCCATCCAGGAATCCTTCGGGGAGCAGTACTTC.

Many counts were recorded for this clonotype. This chain uses TRBV28 with TRBJ1-6; D might be TRBD1 (5 bases). The CDR3 is 17 amino acids. CDR1 is MDHEN, CDR2 SYDVKM, per germline. V lost 1 base and J 10 bases, leaving 20 bases between the germline ends. The chain's CDR3 is CASSLLQMGRGRSPLHF. CDR3 sequence (DNA): TGTGCCAGCAGTTTATTGCAAATGGGACGGGGGAGGTCACCCCTCCACTTT.

At least ten counts were recorded for this clonotype. The rearrangement joins TRBV20-1 to TRBJ1-1; 10 bases agree with TRBD1. V lost 3 bases and J lost 5; bases outside the gene matches: 3. Germline loops: CDR1 DFQATT, CDR2 SNEGSKA (reference sequence). CDR3 length: 13 residues. CDR3 loop: CSASMDRGTEAFF. Here the CDR3 DNA reads TGCAGTGCTAGTATGGACAGGGGGACTGAAGCTTTCTTT.

The chain combines TRBV5-1 with TRBJ1-2, with a tentative D call TRBD1 (5 bases). Between the trimmed V and J ends, which lost 2 bases and 5 bases, there was a span of 13 bases. This CDR3 has 14 residues. Germline loops: CDR1 SGHRS, CDR2 YFSETQ. CDR3 nucleotide sequence: TGCGCCAGCAGCTTTGACAGCTTTCGGTATGGCTACACCTTC. It yields the protein CASSFDSFRYGYTF.

V usage is TRBV6-1 and J usage is TRBJ1-4, with D maybe TRBD1 (5 bases). Between the trimmed V and J ends, which lost 3 bases and 8 bases, there was a span of 16 bases. The germline V gene has CDR1 MNHNS and CDR2 SASEGT. This CDR3 spans 15 amino acids. CDR3 coding DNA: TGTGCCAGCAGTGATGGAATGGGGAGGGGAGAAAAACTGTTTTTT. It encodes CASSDGMGRGEKLFF.

This clonotype has only a few counts. This chain uses TRBV20-1 with TRBJ2-6; 7 nucleotides match TRBD2. CDR1 and CDR2 from the germline V gene are DFQATT and SNEGSKA (reference sequence). CDR3 length equals 17 residues. Trimming removed 0 bases from V and 2 bases from J; junction bases left unmatched: 7. The CDR3 here is CSARDGGRTPGANVLTF. CDR3 DNA sequence: TGCAGTGCTAGAGATGGCGGGAGAACTCCTGGGGCCAACGTCCTGACTTTC.

This clonotype was seen a few times. This sequence joins TRBV20-1 and TRBJ1-6; 10 nucleotides agree with TRBD1. Germline V gene data show CDR1 as DFQATT and CDR2 as SNEGSKA (reference sequence). Unmatched junction bases numbered 4, after V lost 5 bases and J lost 9 bases. This CDR3 has 13 residues. The chain's CDR3 is CSARQGAGSPLHF. CDR3 DNA sequence: TGCAGTGCTCGACAGGGGGCTGGTTCACCCCTCCACTTT.

The chain carries TRBV3-1 and TRBJ2-5; 11 bases are shared with TRBD1. CDR1 and CDR2 (germline): LGHDT, YNNKEL (reference sequence). The CDR3 consists of 16 residues. V gave up 0 bases and J gave up 4 bases; unmatched junction bases: 4. The CDR3 protein is CASSQEGTGGGETQYF. The CDR3 DNA is TGTGCCAGCAGCCAAGAAGGGACAGGGGGTGGAGAGACCCAGTACTTC.

The chain combines TRBV7-2 with TRBJ2-1; TRBD2 matches at 9 bases. CDR3 length equals 18 residues. Trimming removed 5 bases from V and 8 bases from J; junction bases left unmatched: 19. Germline-derived CDR1 and CDR2 are SGHTA and FQGNSA. CDR3 region: CASSPYQTGAGGPHEQFF. As DNA, the CDR3 is TGTGCCAGCAGCCCCTACCAGACGGGGGCGGGAGGGCCCCATGAGCAGTTCTTC. Variable domain in full (rest from reference TRBV7-2 and TRBJ2-1): GAGVSQSPSNKVTEKGKDVELRCDPISGHTALYWYRQSLGQGLEFLIYFQGNSAPDKSGLPSDRFSAERTGGSVSTLTIQRTQQEDSAVYLCASSPYQTGAGGPHEQFFGPGTRLTVL.

This clonotype has a count of ten or more. This sequence joins TRBV7-2 and TRBJ2-7; 10 nucleotides agree with TRBD1. The CDR3 length is 14 residues. After removal of 5 bases from V and 6 bases from J, the junction contained 7 bases not matched to a gene. The V gene's germline CDR1 is SGHTA and CDR2 FQGNSA. CDR3 sequence (DNA): TGTGCCAGCAGCGGACCGGGACAGGGGTTCGAGCAGTACTTC. Residues: CASSGPGQGFEQYF.

The chain is built from TRBV20-1 and TRBJ1-6; D might be TRBD1 (5 bases). V lost 3 bases, J lost 2 bases, and 11 bases lay in between. In germline, CDR1 is DFQATT, CDR2 SNEGSKA (reference sequence). The CDR3 extends over 15 amino acids. CDR3 nucleotides: TGCAGTGCTAGCGGGGGGGAGGCCTATAATTCACCCCTCCACTTT. Encoded protein: CSASGGEAYNSPLHF.

The chain carries TRBV9 and TRBJ1-2, with unresolved D. CDR1 is SGDLS and CDR2 is YYNGEE in the germline V gene. This CDR3 region has 12 residues. V was pared by 6 bases and J by 3 bases, with 9 bases between. The chain's CDR3 is CASKGIDYGYTF. The CDR3 coding sequence is TGTGCCAGCAAAGGGATAGACTATGGCTACACCTTC.

This chain connects TRBV10-3 to TRBJ1-2; 10 positions agree with TRBD1. The ends lost 3 bases at V and 2 bases at J; junction bases unmatched: 6. Germline V lookup: CDR1 ENHRY, CDR2 SYGVKD. The CDR3 covers 16 residues. CDR3 coding DNA: TGTGCCATCAGTGACGCGACAGGGGGCGCGAACTATGGCTACACCTTC. It codes for CAISDATGGANYGYTF.

This clonotype was recorded only once. The chain uses TRBV11-3 and TRBJ2-2, with 11 bases identical to TRBD2. Germline loops: CDR1 SGHNT, CDR2 YENEEA. The CDR3 loop spans 15 amino acids. V was pared by 6 bases and J by 5 bases, with 5 bases of the junction left unmatched. The CDR3 nucleotides read TGTGCCAGCAGGGTAGCGGGAGGGCCAACCGGGGAGCTGTTTTTT. Its translation is CASRVAGGPTGELFF.

This chain uses TRBV7-3 with TRBJ1-2; 7 bases match TRBD1. The CDR3 runs 15 residues. Germline assignment: CDR1 SGHTA and CDR2 FQGTGA. Losses at the gene ends were 0 bases for V and 3 bases for J; bases not matched to a gene: 4. DNA of the CDR3: TGTGCCAGCAGCTTAACAGGGGGCCCGGACTATGGCTACACCTTC. This sequence encodes CASSLTGGPDYGYTF.

This clonotype has more than one count but fewer than ten. With a much larger clone just one base away, this may be a read error. The chain joins TRBV7-9 to TRBJ1-2; 9 bases agree with TRBD1. The CDR3 runs to 13 residues. V trimming: 6 bases; J trimming: 6 bases; junction bases outside the gene matches: 5. Looked up from germline, CDR1 is SEHNR and CDR2 is FQNEAQ (reference sequence). The CDR3 spells CASSPGTGHGYTF. DNA of the CDR3: TGTGCCAGCAGTCCAGGGACAGGGCATGGCTACACCTTC. Complete variable domain (other parts from reference TRBV7-9 and TRBJ1-2): DTGVSQNPRHKITKRGQNVTFRCDPISEHNRLYWYRQTLGQGPEFLTYFQNEAQLEKSRLLSDRFSAERPKGSFSTLEIQRTEQGDSAMYLCASSPGTGHGYTFGSGTRLTVV.